The T cell receptor beta chain under discussion was sequenced for a study of T cell responses to AZD1222 COVID-19 vaccine. Study-wide findings and caveats: Repertoires were collected only later (after the peak T cell response had occurred). Baseline seropositives among AZD1222 recipients totaled only five or six. Vaccine-related CD4 TCRs covered spike, predominating at 160-218 and 743-854.

The data were produced by immunoSEQ multiplex PCR, yet TCRdb's version contains in-frame clones alone and is incomplete. The data show 130,000 or so clones, about 89% seen once. Between the trimmed V and J ends, which lost 7 bases and 4 bases, there was a span of 14 bases. Germline V gives CDR1 SGHVS, CDR2 FQNEAQ. This CDR3 is built from 13 residues. Comment on this clone: As yet, its antigen is unknown.

This sample comprised peripheral blood, obtained on day 0 of AZD1222 vaccination. The chain recombines TRBV7-8 with TRBJ2-7, with D possibly matching TRBD1 (6 bases). The clonotype comes from an adult in good health. CDR3 region: CASTGQPFYEQYF. The CDR3 nucleotides read TGTGCCAGCACCGGACAGCCTTTTTACGAGCAGTACTTC.